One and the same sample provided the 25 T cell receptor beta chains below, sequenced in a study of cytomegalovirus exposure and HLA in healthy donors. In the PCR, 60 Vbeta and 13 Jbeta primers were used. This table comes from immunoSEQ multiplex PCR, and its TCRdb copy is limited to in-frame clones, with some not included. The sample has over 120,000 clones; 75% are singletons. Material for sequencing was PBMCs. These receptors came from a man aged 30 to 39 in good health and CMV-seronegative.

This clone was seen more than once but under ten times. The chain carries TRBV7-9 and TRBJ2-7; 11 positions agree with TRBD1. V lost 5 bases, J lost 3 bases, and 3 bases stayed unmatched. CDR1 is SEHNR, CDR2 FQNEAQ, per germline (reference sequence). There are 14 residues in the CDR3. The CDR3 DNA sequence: TGTGCCAGCAGCCAGGACAGGGGGCTCTACGAGCAGTACTTC. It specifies CASSQDRGLYEQYF.

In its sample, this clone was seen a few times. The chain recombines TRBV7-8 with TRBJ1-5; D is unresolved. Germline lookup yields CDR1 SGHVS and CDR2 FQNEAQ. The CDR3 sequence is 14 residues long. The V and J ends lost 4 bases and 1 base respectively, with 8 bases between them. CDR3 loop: CASSSSWSNQPQHF. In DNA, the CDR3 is TGTGCCAGCAGCTCCAGTTGGAGCAATCAGCCCCAGCATTTT.

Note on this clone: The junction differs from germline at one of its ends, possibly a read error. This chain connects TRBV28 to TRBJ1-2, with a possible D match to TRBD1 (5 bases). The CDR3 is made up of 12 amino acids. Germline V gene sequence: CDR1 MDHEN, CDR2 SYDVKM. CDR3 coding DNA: TGTGCCAGCAGTTTATGGGGGCTCGCTGCGGCGTTC. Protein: CASSLWGLAAAF.

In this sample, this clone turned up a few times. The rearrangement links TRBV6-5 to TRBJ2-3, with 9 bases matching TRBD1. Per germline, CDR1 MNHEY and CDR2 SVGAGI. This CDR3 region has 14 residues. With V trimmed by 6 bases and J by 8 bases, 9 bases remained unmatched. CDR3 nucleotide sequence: TGTGCCAGCAGCTCCGGGACAGGGCACCCTACGCAGTATTTT. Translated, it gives CASSSGTGHPTQYF.

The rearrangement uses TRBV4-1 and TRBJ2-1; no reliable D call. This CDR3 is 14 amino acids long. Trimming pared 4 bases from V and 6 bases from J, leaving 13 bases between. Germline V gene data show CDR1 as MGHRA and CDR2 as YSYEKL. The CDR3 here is CASSRPREPNEQFF. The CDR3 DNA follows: TGCGCCAGCAGCCGTCCCCGAGAGCCCAATGAGCAGTTCTTC.

The CDR3 spells CASRRASGSVYEQYF. The CDR3 DNA sequence: TGCGCCAGCAGGAGGGCTAGCGGGAGTGTATACGAGCAGTACTTC. The rearrangement joins TRBV10-2 to TRBJ2-7; TRBD2 aligns across 10 bases. V lost 6 bases, J lost 4 bases, and 9 bases stayed unmatched. Germline-derived CDR1 and CDR2 are WSHSY and SAAADI. The CDR3 runs 15 residues.

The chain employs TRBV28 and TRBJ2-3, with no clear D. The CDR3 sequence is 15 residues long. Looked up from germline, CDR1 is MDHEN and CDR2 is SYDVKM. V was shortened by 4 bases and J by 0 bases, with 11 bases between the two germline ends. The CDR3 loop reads CASSSSAVSTDTQYF. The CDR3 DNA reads TGTGCCAGCAGTTCCTCTGCGGTTAGCACAGATACGCAGTATTTT.

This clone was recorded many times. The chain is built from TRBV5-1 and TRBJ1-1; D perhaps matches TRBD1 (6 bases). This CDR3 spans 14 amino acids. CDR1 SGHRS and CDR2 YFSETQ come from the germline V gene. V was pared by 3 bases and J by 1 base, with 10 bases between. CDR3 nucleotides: TGCGCCAGCAGCTCCCAACAGGGGAACACTGAAGCTTTCTTT. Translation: CASSSQQGNTEAFF.

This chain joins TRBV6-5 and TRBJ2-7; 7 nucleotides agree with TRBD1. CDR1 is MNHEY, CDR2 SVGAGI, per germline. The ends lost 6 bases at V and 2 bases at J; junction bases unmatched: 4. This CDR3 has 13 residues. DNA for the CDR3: TGTGCCAGCAGCCTAGGGACAGCCTACGAGCAGTACTTC. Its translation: CASSLGTAYEQYF.

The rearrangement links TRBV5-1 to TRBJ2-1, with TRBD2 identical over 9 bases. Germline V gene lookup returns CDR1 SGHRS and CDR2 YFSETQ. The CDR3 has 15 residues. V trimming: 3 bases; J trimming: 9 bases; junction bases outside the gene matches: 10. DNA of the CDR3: TGCGCCAGCAGCTCGACACTAGCGGGCGGGGGTGAGCAGTTCTTC. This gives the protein CASSSTLAGGGEQFF.

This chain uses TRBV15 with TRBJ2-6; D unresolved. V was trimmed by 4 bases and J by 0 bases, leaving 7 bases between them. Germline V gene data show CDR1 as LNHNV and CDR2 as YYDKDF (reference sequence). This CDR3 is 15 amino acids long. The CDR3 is CATSTRSSGANVLTF. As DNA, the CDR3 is TGTGCCACCAGCACCCGTAGCTCTGGGGCCAACGTCCTGACTTTC.

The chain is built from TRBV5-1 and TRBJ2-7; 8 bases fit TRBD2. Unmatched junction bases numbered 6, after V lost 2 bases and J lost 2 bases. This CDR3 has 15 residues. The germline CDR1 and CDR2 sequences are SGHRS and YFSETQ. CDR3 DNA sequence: TGCGCCAGCAGCTTAGAAGCGGGAGAGGCCTACGAGCAGTACTTC. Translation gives CASSLEAGEAYEQYF.

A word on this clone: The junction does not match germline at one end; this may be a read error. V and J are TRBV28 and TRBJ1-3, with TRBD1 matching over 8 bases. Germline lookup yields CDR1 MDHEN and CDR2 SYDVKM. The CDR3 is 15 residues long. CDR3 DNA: TGTGCCAGCAGTTTATGGAAGGGGACAGGAAACGCCATATATTTT. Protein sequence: CASSLWKGTGNAIYF.

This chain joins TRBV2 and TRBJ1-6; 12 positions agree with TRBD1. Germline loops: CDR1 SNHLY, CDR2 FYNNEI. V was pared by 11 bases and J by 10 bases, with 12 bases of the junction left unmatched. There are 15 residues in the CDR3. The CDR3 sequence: CAGSSGQGARSPLHF. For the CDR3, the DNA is TGTGCCGGATCTTCGGGACAGGGGGCGAGGTCACCCCTCCACTTT.

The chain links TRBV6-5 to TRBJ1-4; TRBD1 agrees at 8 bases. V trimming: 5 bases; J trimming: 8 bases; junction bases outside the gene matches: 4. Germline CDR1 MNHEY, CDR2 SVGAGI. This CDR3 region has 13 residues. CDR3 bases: TGTGCCAGCAGTGGACAGGGAGGAGAAAAACTGTTTTTT. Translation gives CASSGQGGEKLFF.

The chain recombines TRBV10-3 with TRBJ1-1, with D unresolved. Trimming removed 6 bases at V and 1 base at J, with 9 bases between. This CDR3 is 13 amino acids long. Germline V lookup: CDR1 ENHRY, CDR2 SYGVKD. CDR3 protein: CAIRRAENTEAFF. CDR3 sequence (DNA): TGTGCCATCAGGAGGGCGGAGAACACTGAAGCTTTCTTT.

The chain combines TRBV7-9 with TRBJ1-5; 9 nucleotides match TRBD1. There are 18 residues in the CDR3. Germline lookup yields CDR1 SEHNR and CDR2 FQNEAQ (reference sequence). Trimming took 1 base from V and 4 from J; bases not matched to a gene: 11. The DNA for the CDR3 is TGTGCCAGCAGCTTAGGTCTGGGGACAGGGCATCCAAATCAGCCCCAGCATTTT. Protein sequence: CASSLGLGTGHPNQPQHF.

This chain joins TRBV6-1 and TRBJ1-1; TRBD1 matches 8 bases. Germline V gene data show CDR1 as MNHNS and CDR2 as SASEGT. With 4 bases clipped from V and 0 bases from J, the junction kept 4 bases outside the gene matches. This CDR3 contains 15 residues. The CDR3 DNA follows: TGTGCCAGCAGTGGGACAGGGTATTTGAACACTGAAGCTTTCTTT. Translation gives CASSGTGYLNTEAFF.

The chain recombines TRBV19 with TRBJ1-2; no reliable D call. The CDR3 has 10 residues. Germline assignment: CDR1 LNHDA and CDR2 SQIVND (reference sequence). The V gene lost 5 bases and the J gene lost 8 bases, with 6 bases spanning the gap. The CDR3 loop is CASSGRGYTF. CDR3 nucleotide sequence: TGTGCCAGTAGTGGGCGCGGCTACACCTTC.

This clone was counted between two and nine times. CDR3 loop: CASSLERAENIQYF. As DNA, the CDR3 is TGTGCCAGCAGCTTGGAGCGGGCCGAAAACATTCAGTACTTC. The chain has TRBV5-6 and TRBJ2-4, with D perhaps matching TRBD2 (6 bases). CDR1 and CDR2 (germline): SGHDT, YYEEEE. The CDR3 is 14 amino acids. Trimming took 0 bases from V and 5 from J, leaving 9 bases between them.

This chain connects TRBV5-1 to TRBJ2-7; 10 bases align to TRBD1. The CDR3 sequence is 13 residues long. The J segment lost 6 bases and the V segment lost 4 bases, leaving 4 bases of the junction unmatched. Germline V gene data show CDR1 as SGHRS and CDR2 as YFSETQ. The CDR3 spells CASSLGQGSEQYF. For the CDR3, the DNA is TGCGCCAGCAGCCTGGGACAGGGGTCCGAGCAGTACTTC. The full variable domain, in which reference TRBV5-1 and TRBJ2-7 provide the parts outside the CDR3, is KAGVTQTPRYLIKTRGQQVTLSCSPISGHRSVSWYQQTPGQGLQFLFEYFSETQRNKGNFPGRFSGRQFSNSRSEMNVSTLELGDSALYLCASSLGQGSEQYFGPGTRLTVT.

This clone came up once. The CDR3 bases are TGTGCCAGCAGCTTCTCCAGGGGGCGGACCGGGGAGCTGTTTTTT. It codes for CASSFSRGRTGELFF. This chain joins TRBV7-8 and TRBJ2-2; 8 nucleotides line up with TRBD1. V dropped 3 bases and J dropped 5; count of bases not matched to a gene: 5. The CDR3 consists of 15 residues. CDR1 and CDR2 (germline): SGHVS, FQNEAQ.

As DNA, the CDR3 is TGTGCCAGCAGCGACACAGGGGACTCCTACAATGAGCAGTTCTTC. It codes for CASSDTGDSYNEQFF. The chain uses TRBV9 and TRBJ2-1, with 7 bases that match TRBD1. Germline CDR1 SGDLS, CDR2 YYNGEE. CDR3 length equals 15 residues. V shed 3 bases and J 0 bases; nucleotides not matched to a gene: 3.

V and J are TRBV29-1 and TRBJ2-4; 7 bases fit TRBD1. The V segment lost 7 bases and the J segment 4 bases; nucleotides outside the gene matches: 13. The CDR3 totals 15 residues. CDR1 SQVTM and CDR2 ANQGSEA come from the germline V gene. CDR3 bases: TGCAGCGCAGCCCGATCGACAGGGCCAAAAAACATTCAGTACTTC. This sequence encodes CSAARSTGPKNIQYF.

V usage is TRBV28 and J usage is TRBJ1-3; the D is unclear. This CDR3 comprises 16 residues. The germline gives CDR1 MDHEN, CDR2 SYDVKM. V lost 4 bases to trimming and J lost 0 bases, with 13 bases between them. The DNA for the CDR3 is TGTGCCAGCAGTTCGACCCAGAGGAACTCTGGAAACACCATATATTTT. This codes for CASSSTQRNSGNTIYF.